The next 19 T cell receptor beta chains were all read from a single sample in a study of identifying expanded T cells in peripheral blood. Sequenced by immunoSEQ multiplex PCR; TCRdb stores in-frame clones only, minus some. The repertoire holds some 90,000 clones, with roughly 91% as singletons. What was sequenced was blood. These receptors came from a person aged 18 to 70 in good health.

This clone has more than one count but fewer than ten. V usage is TRBV27 and J usage is TRBJ1-4, with 9 bases that match TRBD1. V trimming: 4 bases; J trimming: 2 bases; junction bases outside the gene matches: 8. This CDR3 is 17 amino acids long. Looked up from germline, CDR1 is MNHEY and CDR2 is SMNVEV (reference sequence). The CDR3 loop reads CASSWGTGKGTNEKLFF. CDR3 DNA sequence: TGTGCCAGCAGTTGGGGGACAGGGAAGGGTACTAATGAAAAACTGTTTTTT. Using reference TRBV27 and TRBJ1-4 for the parts outside the CDR3, the full variable domain is EAQVTQNPRYLITVTGKKLTVTCSQNMNHEYMSWYRQDPGLGLRQIYYSMNVEVTDKGDVPEGYKVSRKEKRNFPLILESPSPNQTSLYFCASSWGTGKGTNEKLFFGSGTQLSVL.

The V gene is TRBV27, the J gene TRBJ2-7, with 8 bases matching TRBD1. The CDR3 contains 13 residues. Germline V gene sequence: CDR1 MNHEY, CDR2 SMNVEV (reference sequence). The V gene end was trimmed by 3 bases and the J gene end by 5 bases; junction bases not matched to a gene: 3. CDR3 nucleotides: TGTGCCAGCAGTTTCCAGGGGGCGGACGAGCAGTACTTC. Its protein is CASSFQGADEQYF.

The V and J genes are TRBV7-9 and TRBJ1-2; D not resolved. Per germline, CDR1 SEHNR and CDR2 FQNEAQ (reference sequence). V lost 5 bases to trimming and J lost 2 bases, with 9 bases between them. The CDR3 consists of 13 residues. This CDR3 reads CASSGGGNYGYTF. The CDR3 nucleotides are TGTGCCAGCAGCGGAGGAGGGAACTATGGCTACACCTTC.

The chain is built from TRBV19 and TRBJ2-2; D possibly corresponds to TRBD1 (5 bases). CDR1 and CDR2 (germline): LNHDA, SQIVND (reference sequence). V was clipped by 3 bases and J by 0 bases, with 14 bases between them. The CDR3 has 17 amino acids. The CDR3 spells CASSMTERKPNTGELFF. In DNA form, the CDR3 reads TGTGCCAGTAGTATGACAGAACGGAAACCGAACACCGGGGAGCTGTTTTTT.

The chain links TRBV10-3 to TRBJ2-4, with a tentative D call TRBD2 (6 bases). The germline gives CDR1 ENHRY, CDR2 SYGVKD. V lost 8 bases and J lost 2, with 13 bases in between. CDR3 length equals 14 residues. CDR3 DNA sequence: TGTGCCATCTCCAACCGGGAGTCCAAAAACATTCAGTACTTC. Translated, it gives CAISNRESKNIQYF.

The rearrangement links TRBV7-9 to TRBJ2-2, with D perhaps TRBD1 (6 bases). The CDR3 consists of 15 residues. The germline V gene has CDR1 SEHNR and CDR2 FQNEAQ (reference sequence). Between the trimmed V and J ends, which lost 5 bases and 3 bases, there was a span of 13 bases. CDR3 DNA: TGTGCCAGCAGCCCACAGGGATGGGACACCGGGGAGCTGTTTTTT. This gives the protein CASSPQGWDTGELFF.

The chain recombines TRBV4-3 with TRBJ1-2; TRBD1 agrees at 9 bases. Per the germline V gene, CDR1 is LGHNA and CDR2 is YSLEER. J lost 0 bases, V lost 4 bases, and 3 bases had no gene match. This CDR3 comprises 15 residues. CDR3 nucleotides: TGCGCCAGCAGCCCCGGGACAGGGACTAACTATGGCTACACCTTC. This translates into CASSPGTGTNYGYTF.

The chain is built from TRBV5-1 and TRBJ1-2, with D hard to call. Deletions cut 0 bases from V and 2 bases from J, with 8 bases between. Per the germline V gene, CDR1 is SGHRS and CDR2 is YFSETQ. This CDR3 contains 14 residues. The CDR3 bases are TGCGCCAGCAGCTTGGATTCAACGAACTATGGCTACACCTTC. Translated, it gives CASSLDSTNYGYTF.

In its sample, this clone was seen a few times. The V and J genes are TRBV19 and TRBJ1-6; possibly TRBD1 for D (6 bases). Per the germline V gene, CDR1 is LNHDA and CDR2 is SQIVND (reference sequence). There are 15 residues in the CDR3. The V end was cut by 5 bases, the J end by 10 bases, with 18 bases between. Here the CDR3 DNA reads TGTGCCAGTAGTGCACTACAGGGCTTTGACTCACCCCTCCACTTT. Protein: CASSALQGFDSPLHF.

This chain connects TRBV29-1 to TRBJ2-2; 7 nucleotides align to TRBD2. V lost 7 bases and J lost 0; bases outside the gene matches: 5. The CDR3 consists of 14 residues. Per germline, CDR1 SQVTM and CDR2 ANQGSEA. CDR3 amino acids: CSGSGLSNTGELFF. CDR3 DNA sequence: TGCAGCGGATCGGGACTATCGAACACCGGGGAGCTGTTTTTT.

The chain is built from TRBV6-4 and TRBJ1-1; D is unclear. V lost 2 bases and J lost 0, with 4 bases in between. The CDR3 extends over 13 amino acids. The V gene's germline CDR1 is MRHNA and CDR2 SNTAGT. DNA of the CDR3: TGTGCCAGCAGTGACAGCATGAACACTGAAGCTTTCTTT. It is translated as CASSDSMNTEAFF.

The rearrangement links TRBV28 to TRBJ2-7, with TRBD1 matching over 8 bases. The J segment lost 4 bases and the V segment lost 7 bases, leaving 12 bases of the junction unmatched. This CDR3 is built from 15 residues. Germline assignment: CDR1 MDHEN and CDR2 SYDVKM. The CDR3 coding sequence is TGTGCCAGCACCTCCGGGGCAGGGGGCCGTTACGAGCAGTACTTC. Its translation is CASTSGAGGRYEQYF.

This clone was detected only a few times. V and J are TRBV7-2 and TRBJ1-2; TRBD1 aligns across 7 bases. J gave up 8 bases and V 5 bases, and 8 bases lay outside the gene matches. Germline V gene lookup returns CDR1 SGHTA and CDR2 FQGNSA. CDR3 length: 13 residues. CDR3 bases: TGTGCCAGCAGCGCCCAGGGGGTTTGGGGCTACACCTTC. Residues: CASSAQGVWGYTF.

The chain employs TRBV2 and TRBJ2-7; no firm D call. Trimming cost V 4 bases and J 2 bases, with 9 bases left between them. The germline V gene encodes CDR1 SNHLY and CDR2 FYNNEI. The CDR3 totals 13 residues. CDR3 protein: CASSAFLPYEQYF. The CDR3 bases are TGTGCCAGCAGTGCGTTTCTCCCCTACGAGCAGTACTTC. Supplemented by reference TRBV2 and TRBJ2-7, the full variable domain reads EPEVTQTPSHQVTQMGQEVILRCVPISNHLYFYWYRQILGQKVEFLVSFYNNEISEKSEIFDDQFSVERPDGSNFTLKIRSTKLEDSAMYFCASSAFLPYEQYFGPGTRLTVT.

This chain uses TRBV5-1 with TRBJ2-3, with a possible D match to TRBD1 (6 bases). In germline, CDR1 is SGHRS, CDR2 YFSETQ. This CDR3 is 16 amino acids long. The V end lost 3 bases, the J end lost 0 bases, and 14 bases lay between the germline ends. CDR3 nucleotide sequence: TGCGCCAGCAGCTCGAACGACAGGTTTAGCACAGATACGCAGTATTTT. Amino acid sequence: CASSSNDRFSTDTQYF.

V gene TRBV19 combines with J gene TRBJ1-2; D is unresolved. The V and J ends lost 0 bases and 2 bases respectively, with 7 bases between them. Germline V gene sequence: CDR1 LNHDA, CDR2 SQIVND (reference sequence). There are 14 residues in the CDR3. The CDR3 nucleotides read TGTGCCAGTAGTATAGAGTGGGCGAACTATGGCTACACCTTC. Encoded protein: CASSIEWANYGYTF.

The chain carries TRBV11-2 and TRBJ2-3; possibly TRBD2 for D (6 bases). CDR3 length equals 16 residues. Germline-derived CDR1 and CDR2 are SGHAT and FQNNGV. V gave up 3 bases and J gave up 0 bases, with 13 bases separating them. Here the CDR3 DNA reads TGTGCCAGCAGCTTTCGTTGGGGGGACAGCACAGATACGCAGTATTTT. Amino acids: CASSFRWGDSTDTQYF.

CDR3 sequence: CASRPSWGGGIEQFF. The CDR3 nucleotides are TGTGCCAGCAGGCCGTCCTGGGGGGGCGGCATTGAGCAGTTCTTC. The V and J genes are TRBV11-1 and TRBJ2-1; possibly TRBD2 for D (7 bases). The CDR3 consists of 15 residues. Germline loops: CDR1 SGHAT, CDR2 FQDESV (reference sequence). V lost 6 bases, J lost 9 bases, and 21 bases lay in between. Supplemented by reference TRBV11-1 and TRBJ2-1, the full variable domain reads EAEVAQSPRYKITEKSQAVAFWCDPISGHATLYWYRQILGQGPELLVQFQDESVVDDSQLPKDRFSAERLKGVDSTLKIQPAELGDSAMYLCASRPSWGGGIEQFFGPGTRLTVL.

J is TRBJ2-5 and V is TRBV6-1; the D is unclear. The CDR3 covers 14 residues. CDR1 and CDR2 (germline): MNHNS, SASEGT. V lost 6 bases and J 4 bases, leaving 15 bases between the germline ends. CDR3: CASRVSIGAETQYF. Written as DNA, the CDR3 is TGTGCCAGCAGGGTTTCGATTGGAGCAGAGACCCAGTACTTC.